These 28 T cell receptor beta chains share one sample of origin, sequenced in a study of CD8 T cells in ankylosing spondylitis (dated by TCRdb to between 2016 and 2019). The method was 5' RACE. Data came from an Illumina HiSeq 2500. The raw public data were reprocessed by TCRdb itself: fastp quality trimming at Q25, MiXCR clonotype calling, in-frame beta chains only. Every CDR3 protein is listed once, alongside the most common genes and DNA of its rows. This sample is represented by under 200,000 distinct CDR3 sequences; around a tenth of them were singletons. Clones ranked in the top ten supply about 14% of the sample. The sequenced material came from blood, either unsorted or a sorted T cell fraction (not recorded which). Every receptor here comes from a female donor with ankylosing spondylitis or in good health (not recorded which).

The rearrangement links TRBV10-2 to TRBJ1-1, with a weak D call TRBD1 (6 bases). Germline V gene lookup returns CDR1 WSHSY and CDR2 SAAADI. V was clipped by 5 bases and J by 3 bases, with 13 bases between them. This CDR3 contains 14 residues. The DNA for the CDR3 is TGCGCCAGCAGTCCTCGAGGGGGGCACACTGAAGCTTTCTTT. It codes for CASSPRGGHTEAFF.

V and J are TRBV11-2 and TRBJ2-5, with 7 positions matching TRBD1. The germline V gene encodes CDR1 SGHAT and CDR2 FQNNGV. V shed 3 bases, J shed 3 bases, and the junction held 7 bases outside the gene matches. The CDR3 sequence is 15 residues long. The CDR3 region is CASSFTQGLEETQYF. CDR3 nucleotides: TGTGCCAGCAGCTTTACACAGGGGCTGGAAGAGACCCAGTACTTC.

This clonotype was seen repeatedly, ten times or more. CDR3 region: CSARTGTTPNEQFF. For the CDR3, the DNA is TGCAGTGCTAGAACCGGGACTACCCCCAATGAGCAGTTCTTC. This chain joins TRBV20-1 and TRBJ2-1, with 7 positions matching TRBD2. This CDR3 has 14 residues. V was pared by 2 bases and J by 6 bases, with 7 bases of the junction left unmatched. The germline gives CDR1 DFQATT, CDR2 SNEGSKA (reference sequence).

The rearrangement joins TRBV5-1 to TRBJ2-6; tentatively, D is TRBD1 (5 bases). CDR3 size: 16 residues. V was pared by 4 bases and J by 0 bases, with 11 bases between. From germline, CDR1 is SGHRS and CDR2 YFSETQ. The CDR3 region has the DNA TGCGCCAGCAGCCCACAGGTCAGCTCTGGGGCCAACGTCCTGACTTTC. As protein: CASSPQVSSGANVLTF.

J is TRBJ2-1 and V is TRBV5-8; a possible D gene is TRBD2 (5 bases). V shed 1 base and J shed 6 bases, with 11 bases lying between them. The CDR3 is made up of 14 amino acids. The germline CDR1 and CDR2 sequences are SGHTS and YDEGEE. The chain's CDR3 is CASSLRGPTNEQFF. The CDR3 DNA reads as TGTGCCAGCAGCTTGCGGGGTCCGACCAATGAGCAGTTCTTC.

The chain carries TRBV20-1 and TRBJ1-2, with 7 bases that match TRBD1. V lost 3 bases to trimming and J lost 8 bases; unmatched junction nucleotides: 9. The germline V gene encodes CDR1 DFQATT and CDR2 SNEGSKA (reference sequence). CDR3 length: 13 residues. As DNA, the CDR3 is TGCAGTGCTAGCAGGGGGACGTTAAACGGCTACACCTTC. Translating it yields CSASRGTLNGYTF.

On this clonotype: A read error may explain this, as a much larger clone is one base away. This CDR3 fails to terminate in the conserved phenylalanine or tryptophan, so it likely reflects a read error. This chain links TRBV5-6 with TRBJ2-7, with D perhaps assigned TRBD1 or TRBD2 (5 bases each). Germline V gives CDR1 SGHDT, CDR2 YYEEEE. This CDR3 region has 13 residues. V dropped 2 bases and J dropped 6 bases, with 12 bases sitting between them. The CDR3 sequence: CASSFGTGFEQYL. CDR3 bases: TGTGCCAGCAGCTTCGGGACCGGGTTCGAGCAGTACCTC.

This clonotype has at least ten counts. For the CDR3, the DNA is TGCAGCGTTTCCCCAGGGCACTACGAGCAGTACTTC. Encoded protein: CSVSPGHYEQYF. The chain combines TRBV29-1 with TRBJ2-7; D is perhaps TRBD1 (5 bases). CDR3 length equals 12 residues. V was trimmed by 5 bases and J by 3 bases, leaving 11 bases between them. Germline CDR1 SQVTM, CDR2 ANQGSEA.

The sample holds a few counts of this clonotype. The DNA for the CDR3 is TGTGCCATCAGTGAGTCGAGTAGCCCTAGCACAGATACGCAGTATTTT. Translating it yields CAISESSSPSTDTQYF. The V call is TRBV10-3, the J call TRBJ2-3; D uncertain. With 0 bases removed from V and 0 bases from J, the gap between germline ends came to 10 bases. Per the germline V gene, CDR1 is ENHRY and CDR2 is SYGVKD. The CDR3 covers 16 residues.

The sample holds many counts of this clonotype. CDR3 sequence reads: CASSDVGELGADTQYF. DNA for the CDR3: TGTGCCAGCAGTGACGTTGGGGAGCTTGGGGCAGATACGCAGTATTTT. The gene calls are TRBV2 and TRBJ2-3; D is perhaps TRBD2 (5 bases). Germline V gene sequence: CDR1 SNHLY, CDR2 FYNNEI. Deletions cut 3 bases from V and 4 bases from J, with 17 bases between. The CDR3 consists of 16 residues.

The rearrangement uses TRBV6-1 and TRBJ2-4; D perhaps matches TRBD2 (6 bases). The CDR3 has 16 residues. V was pared by 10 bases and J by 1 base, with 20 bases between. Germline lookup yields CDR1 MNHNS and CDR2 SASEGT. The CDR3 DNA sequence: TGTGCCACCGAGAGTGGATCGGCGGGGGCCAAAAACATTCAGTACTTC. This translates into CATESGSAGAKNIQYF.

The chain uses TRBV7-9 and TRBJ2-3, with D tentatively TRBD2 (6 bases). CDR1 and CDR2 from the germline V gene are SEHNR and FQNEAQ (reference sequence). The CDR3 length is 16 residues. The germline V and J ends were trimmed by 5 bases and 0 bases, with 15 bases remaining between them. CDR3 residues: CASSPRGGPSTDTQYF. As DNA, the CDR3 is TGTGCCAGCAGCCCCCGGGGAGGTCCTAGCACAGATACGCAGTATTTT.

The rearrangement joins TRBV7-9 to TRBJ2-1, with 8 bases lining up with TRBD2. There are 17 residues in the CDR3. Trimming took 2 bases from V and 5 from J; bases not matched to a gene: 11. The germline CDR1 and CDR2 sequences are SEHNR and FQNEAQ (reference sequence). CDR3 bases: TGTGCCAGCAGCTTAAAAGCGGGAGAAATCGTCGACAATGAGCAGTTCTTC. Protein sequence: CASSLKAGEIVDNEQFF.

The V call is TRBV9, the J call TRBJ2-1; D gene uncertain. The germline V and J ends were trimmed by 4 bases and 1 base, with 15 bases remaining between them. CDR3 length: 16 residues. CDR1 and CDR2 from the germline V gene are SGDLS and YYNGEE. For the CDR3, the DNA is TGTGCCAGCAGCCCCGGTGAGACGAGGTCCTACAATGAGCAGTTCTTC. As protein: CASSPGETRSYNEQFF.

The V call is TRBV9, the J call TRBJ1-2; maybe TRBD1 (5 bases). This CDR3 is built from 13 residues. Germline CDR1 is SGDLS and CDR2 is YYNGEE. The ends were cut back, 3 bases at V and 5 bases at J, with 11 bases in the middle. The CDR3 sequence is CASSATVEYGYTF. The CDR3 nucleotides are TGTGCCAGCAGCGCGACAGTGGAATATGGCTACACCTTC. The full variable domain, completed using reference TRBV9 and TRBJ1-2, is DSGVTQTPKHLITATGQRVTLRCSPRSGDLSVYWYQQSLDQGLQFLIQYYNGEERAKGNILERFSAQQFPDLHSELNLSSLELGDSALYFCASSATVEYGYTFGSGTRLTVV.

The chain links TRBV12-3 or TRBV12-4 to TRBJ2-1; D remains unclear. CDR3 size: 13 residues. The germline V and J ends were trimmed by 5 bases and 7 bases, with 12 bases remaining between them. This chain's CDR3 is CASSPPARNEQFF. As DNA, the CDR3 is TGTGCCAGCAGTCCACCGGCCAGGAATGAGCAGTTCTTC.

In its sample, this clonotype was seen a few times. The CDR3 is CATSEDSGNTEAFF. CDR3 DNA sequence: TGTGCCACCAGCGAGGACAGTGGTAACACTGAAGCTTTCTTT. The chain joins TRBV15 to TRBJ1-1, with D possibly being TRBD1 (6 bases). The CDR3 runs 14 residues. The V end lost 5 bases, the J end lost 2 bases, and 12 bases lay between the germline ends. Germline CDR1 and CDR2: LNHNV and YYDKDF (reference sequence). The full variable domain, with the rest looked up from reference TRBV15 and TRBJ1-1, is DAMVIQNPRYQVTQFGKPVTLSCSQTLNHNVMYWYQQKSSQAPKLLFHYYDKDFNNEADTPDNFQSRRPNTSFCFLDIRSPGLGDTAMYLCATSEDSGNTEAFFGQGTRLTVV.

The sample holds a few counts of this clonotype. This chain uses TRBV18 with TRBJ1-1, with no clear D. This CDR3 comprises 15 residues. Germline lookup yields CDR1 KGHSH and CDR2 LQKENI. Trimming stripped 1 base from V and 1 base from J, with 10 bases between. CDR3 DNA: TGTGCCAGCTCACCACGGGAACAAACGAACACTGAAGCTTTCTTT. It is translated as CASSPREQTNTEAFF.

The chain joins TRBV27 to TRBJ2-1, with unresolved D. CDR3 length: 14 amino acids. Germline CDR1 reads MNHEY; CDR2 reads SMNVEV (reference sequence). V gave up 6 bases and J gave up 3 bases, with 12 bases separating them. The DNA of the CDR3 is TGTGCCAGCAGCCCCAGGCCCTACTACAATGAGCAGTTCTTC. Its translation: CASSPRPYYNEQFF.

This clonotype has a handful of counts. The chain is built from TRBV7-2 and TRBJ2-7, with D possibly matching TRBD2 (6 bases). There are 14 residues in the CDR3. Germline loops: CDR1 SGHTA, CDR2 FQGNSA. Trimming stripped 7 bases from V and 5 bases from J, with 18 bases between. The CDR3 region is CASTETSFPDEQYF. DNA of the CDR3: TGTGCCAGCACCGAGACTAGTTTTCCTGACGAGCAGTACTTC. Based on the CDR3 plus reference TRBV7-2 and TRBJ2-7, the full variable domain is GAGVSQSPSNKVTEKGKDVELRCDPISGHTALYWYRQSLGQGLEFLIYFQGNSAPDKSGLPSDRFSAERTGGSVSTLTIQRTQQEDSAVYLCASTETSFPDEQYFGPGTRLTVT.

This clonotype was counted many times. This rearrangement joins TRBV9 to TRBJ2-1; D is perhaps TRBD1 or TRBD2 (6 bases each). The germline CDR1 and CDR2 sequences are SGDLS and YYNGEE. This CDR3 spans 18 amino acids. Trimming removed 3 bases at V and 4 bases at J, with 23 bases between. Written as DNA, the CDR3 is TGTGCCAGCAGCGGGGGGGCGGCGGGGCTGGAGGGATACAATGAGCAGTTCTTC. Translated, it gives CASSGGAAGLEGYNEQFF. Together with reference TRBV9 and TRBJ2-1, the CDR3 gives the full variable domain: DSGVTQTPKHLITATGQRVTLRCSPRSGDLSVYWYQQSLDQGLQFLIQYYNGEERAKGNILERFSAQQFPDLHSELNLSSLELGDSALYFCASSGGAAGLEGYNEQFFGPGTRLTVL.

The chain joins TRBV27 to TRBJ2-3; D is perhaps TRBD2 (5 bases). V was pared by 0 bases and J by 3 bases, with 13 bases between. This CDR3 contains 16 residues. CDR1 is MNHEY, CDR2 SMNVEV, per germline (reference sequence). The CDR3 sequence is CASSLSEASLTDTQYF. CDR3 nucleotide sequence: TGTGCCAGCAGTTTATCGGAGGCTTCCCTTACAGATACGCAGTATTTT.

This chain joins TRBV27 and TRBJ1-5, with D maybe TRBD1 (6 bases). Per the germline V gene, CDR1 is MNHEY and CDR2 is SMNVEV (reference sequence). Trimming shortened V by 8 bases and J by 4 bases, and 12 bases separated the two germline ends. The length of the CDR3 is 13 residues. The CDR3 region has the DNA TGTGCCAGCGGTACAGGGTTGAATCAGCCCCAGCATTTT. It is translated as CASGTGLNQPQHF.

The V and J genes are TRBV7-2 and TRBJ2-7; D not resolved. Germline CDR1 and CDR2: SGHTA and FQGNSA. Trimming removed 3 bases from V and 3 bases from J, with 9 bases in between. There are 13 residues in the CDR3. For the CDR3, the DNA is TGTGCCAGCAGCTTCTACACTGGCTACGAGCAGTACTTC. Translated: CASSFYTGYEQYF.

This chain joins TRBV20-1 and TRBJ2-5; D perhaps matches TRBD1 (5 bases). The germline gives CDR1 DFQATT, CDR2 SNEGSKA (reference sequence). The ends were cut back, 3 bases at V and 0 bases at J, with 17 bases in the middle. This CDR3 spans 16 amino acids. Here the CDR3 DNA reads TGCAGTGCTAGGGGGCAGACCACCCTGTACCAAGAGACCCAGTACTTC. Translated, it gives CSARGQTTLYQETQYF.

In this sample, this clonotype turned up a few times. The chain joins TRBV4-1 to TRBJ1-1; the D is unclear. The CDR3 runs to 13 residues. CDR1 is MGHRA and CDR2 is YSYEKL in the germline V gene. V shed 4 bases and J shed 10 bases, with 16 bases lying between them. In DNA form, the CDR3 reads TGCGCCAGCAGCCCCCGGGGTGGGTGGGCAGCTTTCTTT. Translating it yields CASSPRGGWAAFF.

This clonotype is medium-sized (0.01 to 0.1%) within its sample. The chain links TRBV18 to TRBJ2-1, with D possibly matching TRBD1 (6 bases). With 6 bases removed from V and 2 bases from J, the gap between germline ends came to 23 bases. This CDR3 is 18 amino acids long. The V gene's germline CDR1 is KGHSH and CDR2 LQKENI. CDR3 sequence (DNA): TGTGCCAGCTCCCCCGAGAACGGGGACATCCTTCCCTACAATGAGCAGTTCTTC. Translating it yields CASSPENGDILPYNEQFF.

The sample holds a few counts of this clonotype. This chain joins TRBV30 and TRBJ2-2; D might be TRBD1 (7 bases). V was pared by 1 base and J by 5 bases, with 20 bases between. The CDR3 sequence is 17 residues long. The germline gives CDR1 GTSNPN, CDR2 SVGIG (reference sequence). In DNA form, the CDR3 reads TGTGCCTGGAGTGACCCACTCGACAGGGCGGGAACCGGGGAGCTGTTTTTT. This gives the protein CAWSDPLDRAGTGELFF.